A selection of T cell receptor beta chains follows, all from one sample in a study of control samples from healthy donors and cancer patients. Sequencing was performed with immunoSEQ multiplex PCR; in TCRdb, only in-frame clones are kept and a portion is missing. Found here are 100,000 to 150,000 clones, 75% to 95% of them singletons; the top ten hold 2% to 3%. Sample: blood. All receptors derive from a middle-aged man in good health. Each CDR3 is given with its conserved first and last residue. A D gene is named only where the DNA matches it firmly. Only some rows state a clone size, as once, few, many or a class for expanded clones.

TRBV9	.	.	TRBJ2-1	TGTGCCAGCAGCGTAGGAGGGGGAGACTCCTACAATGAGCAGTTCTTC	CASSVGGGDSYNEQFF
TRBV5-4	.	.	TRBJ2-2	TGTGCCAGCAGCTTGGAGTGGGGAAGCGGGGAGCTGTTTTTT	CASSLEWGSGELFF
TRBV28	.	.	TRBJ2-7	TGTGCCAGCAGTTTATGGGACGCCAACGAGCAGTACTTC	CASSLWDANEQYF
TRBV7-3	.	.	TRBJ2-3	TGTGCCAGCAGCTCCGCAGTGACAGATACGCAGTATTTT	CASSSAVTDTQYF
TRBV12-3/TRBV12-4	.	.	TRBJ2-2	TGTGCCAGTCGGGAGATCAGGCCCGGGGAGCTGTTTTTT	CASREIRPGELFF
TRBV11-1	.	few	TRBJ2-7	TGTGCCAGCAGCTTAGGAGGCAACTCGGCATCGCAGTACTTC	CASSLGGNSASQYF
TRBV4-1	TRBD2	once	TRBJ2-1	TGCGCCAGCAGCCAGCGAGCGGGTAGCGGGGGCCGAAGCTCCTACAATGAGCAGTTCTTC	CASSQRAGSGGRSSYNEQFF
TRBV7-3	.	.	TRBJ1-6	TGTGCCAGCAGCGCCTTTTTTAATTCACCCCTCCACTTT	CASSAFFNSPLHF
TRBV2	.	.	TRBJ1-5	TGTGCCAGCAGTGTGGGGGGAGGGTGGCCCCAGCATTTT	CASSVGGGWPQHF
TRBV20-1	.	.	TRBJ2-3	TGCAGTGCCCAACGCACAGATACGCAGTATTTT	CSAQRTDTQYF
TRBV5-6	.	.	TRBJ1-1	TGTGCCAGCAGCTACGGGACGAACACTGAAGCTTTCTTT	CASSYGTNTEAFF
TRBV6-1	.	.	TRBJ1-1	TGTGCCAGCAGTGATCAGGGAGGCACTGAAGCTTTCTTT	CASSDQGGTEAFF
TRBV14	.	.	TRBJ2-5	TGTGCCAGCAGCGCCCTAGATCAAGAGACCCAGTACTTC	CASSALDQETQYF
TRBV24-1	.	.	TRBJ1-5	TGTGCCACCAGTGATAACAGGCAAAATCAGCCCCAGCATTTT	CATSDNRQNQPQHF
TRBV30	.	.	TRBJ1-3	TGTGCCTCCGGGGACGGGAGAAACACCATATATTTT	CASGDGRNTIYF
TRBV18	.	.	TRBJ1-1	TGTGCCAGCTCACCACCCGCAGGGGTGAACACTGAAGCTTTCTTT	CASSPPAGVNTEAFF
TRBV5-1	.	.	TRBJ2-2	TGCGCCAGCAGCAACCAGAGGACCGGGGAGCTGTTTTTT	CASSNQRTGELFF
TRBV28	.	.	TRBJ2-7	TGTGCCAGCAGTCGCAGGGGTCCCTGGGCTTACGAGCAGTACTTC	CASSRRGPWAYEQYF
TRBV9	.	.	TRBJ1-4	TGTGCCAGCAGCGTAGACGGGACGGGTAATGAAAAACTGTTTTTT	CASSVDGTGNEKLFF
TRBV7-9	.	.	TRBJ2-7	TGTGCCAGCACCACGGGTGGGCGCAAGAATTACGAGCAGTACTTC	CASTTGGRKNYEQYF
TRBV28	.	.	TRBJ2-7	TGTGCCAGCACGCGTAGGGGCGGACCGATCTACGAGCAGTACTTC	CASTRRGGPIYEQYF
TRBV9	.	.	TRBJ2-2	TGTGCCAGCAGTCCTGGTGGGGGGCTGTACAACGGGGAGCTGTTTTTT	CASSPGGGLYNGELFF
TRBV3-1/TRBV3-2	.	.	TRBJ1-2	TGTGCCAGCAGCCATCGCTTGGGAGTACATGGCTACACCTTC	CASSHRLGVHGYTF
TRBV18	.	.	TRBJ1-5	TGTGCCAGCTCCCCTAGCAGGGGTAATCAGCCCCAGCATTTT	CASSPSRGNQPQHF
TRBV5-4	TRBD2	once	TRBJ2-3	TGTGCCAGCAGCTCGGGGACTAGCGGGGGCCAAGATACGCAGTATTTT	CASSSGTSGGQDTQYF
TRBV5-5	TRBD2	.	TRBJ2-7	TGTGCCAGCAGCCCTAGCGGGGGGACCTACGAGCAGTACTTC	CASSPSGGTYEQYF
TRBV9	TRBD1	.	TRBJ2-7	TGTGCCAGCAGCGCTAGGACAGGGGAGCAATACGAGCAGTACTTC	CASSARTGEQYEQYF
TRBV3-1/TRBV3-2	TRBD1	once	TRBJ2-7	TGTGCCAGCAGCCGCCGGACAGGGTACGACGAGCAGTACTTC	CASSRRTGYDEQYF